Below, 20 T cell receptor beta chains from the same sample are listed, as sequenced in a study of blood T cells in healthy people across ages. With a J-beta primer mix and a sample-barcoded 5' primer, a second PCR ran roughly 6 to 11 cycles. TCRdb fed the 5' RACE reads into MiXCR, producing one record per CDR3 protein. Seen here are 380,000 or so distinct CDR3 sequences, over 45% observed once, and the top ten hold around 53%. The sample was blood. Receptors originate from a man between 60 and 75 years old in good health.

In its sample, this clonotype was seen a few times. The rearrangement links TRBV20-1 to TRBJ2-7; possibly TRBD1 for D (6 bases). V gave up 0 bases and J gave up 0 bases, with 12 bases separating them. The germline CDR1 and CDR2 sequences are DFQATT and SNEGSKA (reference sequence). The CDR3 has 15 amino acids. In DNA form, the CDR3 reads TGCAGTGCTAGAGAGGGGACACATGACTCCTACGAGCAGTACTTC. Amino acid sequence: CSAREGTHDSYEQYF.

The genes are TRBV24-1 and TRBJ2-5; TRBD1 matches at 7 bases. The DNA end is a closer match to TRBJ2-7, so the J assignment may be wrong. The CDR3 has 12 residues. From germline, CDR1 is KGHDR and CDR2 SFDVKD. Written as DNA, the CDR3 is TGTGCCACCAGCAGAACAGGGGACGAGCAGTACTTC. This encodes CATSRTGDEQYF.

In this sample, this clonotype turned up many times. The CDR3 spells CATSDPLRGGSNEQFF. CDR3 nucleotides: TGTGCCACCAGTGATCCCCTACGGGGGGGCTCAAATGAGCAGTTCTTC. The gene calls are TRBV24-1 and TRBJ2-1; 8 bases are shared with TRBD2. The trim removed 3 bases at V and 7 bases at J, leaving 10 bases unmatched. Per germline, CDR1 KGHDR and CDR2 SFDVKD. The CDR3 loop spans 16 amino acids.

This clonotype occurred a few times. The rearrangement joins TRBV6-1 to TRBJ2-7, with 8 positions matching TRBD1. Judging by the DNA end, TRBJ2-5 fits better; the J call may be wrong. The CDR3 is made up of 13 amino acids. The germline V gene has CDR1 MNHNS and CDR2 SASEGT. The CDR3 DNA reads as TGTGCCAGCAGTGGACAGGGGATTTTGACCCAGTACTTC. This sequence encodes CASSGQGILTQYF.

V and J are TRBV28 and TRBJ2-3; 10 bases line up with TRBD1. Trimming cost V 1 base and J 8 bases; bases outside gene matches: 12. Germline V gene sequence: CDR1 MDHEN, CDR2 SYDVKM. The CDR3 has 17 amino acids. CDR3 region: CASSLSTPGQGSGTQYF. The CDR3 coding sequence is TGTGCCAGCAGTTTATCAACACCGGGACAGGGGTCGGGTACGCAGTATTTT.

This clonotype has a handful of counts. V usage is TRBV7-3 and J usage is TRBJ2-1, with TRBD2 matching over 9 bases. The germline V gene has CDR1 SGHTA and CDR2 FQGTGA. The CDR3 has 14 residues. The ends lost 3 bases at V and 5 bases at J; junction bases unmatched: 2. The DNA of the CDR3 is TGTGCCAGCAGCTTGTCTAGCGGGGACAATGAGCAGTTCTTC. It encodes CASSLSSGDNEQFF.

In this sample, this clonotype turned up once. The chain recombines TRBV7-9 with TRBJ1-2; D call uncertain. V was clipped by 4 bases and J by 1 base, with 19 bases between them. The CDR3 loop spans 17 amino acids. The germline V gene encodes CDR1 SEHNR and CDR2 FQNEAQ (reference sequence). CDR3 in amino acids: CASSSYDGSLSNYGYTF. The CDR3 DNA follows: TGTGCCAGCAGCTCCTATGACGGGAGTCTGAGTAACTATGGCTACACCTTC.

The chain has TRBV6-1 and TRBJ2-3; TRBD2 matches 10 bases. CDR1 is MNHNS, CDR2 SASEGT, per germline. V lost 2 bases to trimming and J lost 5 bases; unmatched junction nucleotides: 7. The CDR3 contains 16 residues. CDR3 sequence (DNA): TGTGCCAGCAGTGAAACCAGCGGGAGGGCCCGAGATACGCAGTATTTT. Protein sequence: CASSETSGRARDTQYF.

This clonotype has only one observation. The rearrangement uses TRBV15 and TRBJ2-7, with 9 nucleotides matching TRBD1. The CDR3 runs 17 residues. J lost 3 bases, V lost 0 bases, and 9 bases had no gene match. Germline lookup yields CDR1 LNHNV and CDR2 YYDKDF (reference sequence). The CDR3: CATSRERGQTGGYEQYF. As DNA, the CDR3 is TGTGCCACCAGCAGAGAGAGAGGCCAGACAGGGGGCTACGAGCAGTACTTC.

The rearrangement uses TRBV20-1 and TRBJ2-2; the D gene is possibly TRBD2 (6 bases). The CDR3 runs 17 residues. Trimming stripped 0 bases from V and 0 bases from J, with 14 bases between. Germline V gene lookup returns CDR1 DFQATT and CDR2 SNEGSKA (reference sequence). In DNA, the CDR3 is TGCAGTGCTAGAGAAGACTTAGCGGCCTCGAACACCGGGGAGCTGTTTTTT. Its protein is CSAREDLAASNTGELFF.

The V call is TRBV6-1, the J call TRBJ2-1, with D perhaps TRBD2 (6 bases). The V end lost 6 bases, the J end lost 4 bases, and 16 bases lay between the germline ends. From germline, CDR1 is MNHNS and CDR2 SASEGT. The CDR3 has 15 amino acids. The CDR3 region is CASRGRPDLYNEQFF. DNA for the CDR3: TGTGCCAGCAGGGGGAGGCCGGACCTTTACAATGAGCAGTTCTTC.

The J gene is TRBJ2-7, the V gene TRBV6-6; TRBD1 is a possible D gene (5 bases). V shed 4 bases and J shed 4 bases, with 20 bases lying between them. Germline V gene data show CDR1 as MNHNY and CDR2 as SVGAGI (reference sequence). This CDR3 region has 16 residues. CDR3 sequence: CASSLPVTDSLYEQYF. CDR3 in DNA: TGTGCCAGCAGTTTGCCCGTGACAGATTCCTTGTACGAGCAGTACTTC.

The chain is built from TRBV7-9 and TRBJ1-5; D unclear. Trimming removed 8 bases at V and 0 bases at J, with 14 bases between. The germline CDR1 and CDR2 sequences are SEHNR and FQNEAQ (reference sequence). The CDR3 runs to 15 residues. The chain's CDR3 is CASGIYPDSNQPQHF. DNA of the CDR3: TGTGCCAGCGGGATATACCCGGATAGCAATCAGCCCCAGCATTTT.

This chain connects TRBV25-1 to TRBJ1-3, with 8 positions matching TRBD1. V shed 1 base and J 0 bases; nucleotides not matched to a gene: 5. Germline lookup yields CDR1 MGHDK and CDR2 SYGVNS. This CDR3 has 17 residues. The CDR3 DNA reads TGTGCCAGCAGTGAATTAAGACAGGGGCACTCTGGAAACACCATATATTTT. It encodes CASSELRQGHSGNTIYF.

This clonotype was seen at least ten times. The V gene is TRBV20-1, the J gene TRBJ2-1, with a tentative D call TRBD1 (6 bases). CDR1 is DFQATT and CDR2 is SNEGSKA in the germline V gene (reference sequence). The CDR3 spans 12 residues. V shed 6 bases and J shed 7 bases, with 13 bases lying between them. The CDR3 DNA reads as TGCAGTGCAGGGGGAACTGGAAATGAGCAGTTCTTC. It codes for CSAGGTGNEQFF.

The rearrangement links TRBV28 to TRBJ2-7; perhaps D is TRBD1 or TRBD2 (8 bases each). Trimming removed 7 bases at V and 0 bases at J, with 22 bases between. CDR3 size: 17 residues. CDR1 MDHEN and CDR2 SYDVKM come from the germline V gene. The CDR3 reads CASNPFGGDRSSYEQYF. The DNA of the CDR3 is TGTGCCAGCAATCCATTCGGGGGGGACAGGAGCTCCTACGAGCAGTACTTC.

The CDR3 loop is CASSQESGANVLTF. CDR3 DNA sequence: TGTGCCAGCAGCCAAGAATCTGGGGCCAACGTCCTGACTTTC. The chain uses TRBV3-1 and TRBJ2-6; D unresolved. The V end was cut by 0 bases, the J end by 1 base, with 1 base between. Germline CDR1 LGHDT, CDR2 YNNKEL (reference sequence). The CDR3 runs 14 residues.

V usage is TRBV3-1 and J usage is TRBJ2-5; the D is unclear. The CDR3 length is 12 residues. The ends were cut back, 3 bases at V and 10 bases at J, with 12 bases in the middle. Per the germline V gene, CDR1 is LGHDT and CDR2 is YNNKEL (reference sequence). CDR3 bases: TGTGCCAGCAGCCAGGGCGATCTGGTCCAGTACTTC. Translation: CASSQGDLVQYF.

The chain has TRBV12-3 or TRBV12-4 and TRBJ1-5, with 8 bases fitting TRBD1. This CDR3 spans 17 amino acids. The V and J ends lost 6 bases and 2 bases, in that order; junction bases with no gene match: 12. In DNA form, the CDR3 reads TGTGCCAGCAGGCCCGGACAGGGTCCGGGAGGCAATCAGCCCCAGCATTTT. This sequence encodes CASRPGQGPGGNQPQHF.

This CDR3 is CASSRGLAGGSTDTQYF. In DNA form, the CDR3 reads TGTGCCAGCAGCCGCGGCCTAGCGGGGGGAAGCACAGATACGCAGTATTTT. The J gene is TRBJ2-3, the V gene TRBV11-2, with 11 nucleotides matching TRBD2. The germline gives CDR1 SGHAT, CDR2 FQNNGV. This CDR3 has 17 residues. V lost 5 bases and J lost 0; bases outside the gene matches: 7.